These 2 T cell receptor beta chains share one sample of origin, sequenced in a study of memory CD4+ T cells and cytomegalovirus serostatus. Measured with immunoSEQ multiplex PCR; TCRdb has only the in-frame clones, and not every one. The sample carries some 46,000 clones, around three quarters recorded once. The sort gate was single viable CD3+CD4+CD8-CD45RO+ cells for memory CD4+ T cells. Sequenced: memory CD4+ T cells from blood. The receptors stem from an adult in good health and CMV-seronegative.

This clone was seen once. The rearrangement joins TRBV11-3 to TRBJ2-3; D is unresolved. V lost 8 bases and J lost 3, with 6 bases in between. The CDR3 is made up of 11 amino acids. The germline V gene encodes CDR1 SGHNT and CDR2 YENEEA. The CDR3 reads CASRSTDTQYF. CDR3 coding DNA: TGTGCCAGCCGTAGTACAGATACGCAGTATTTT.

The chain employs TRBV7-9 and TRBJ2-5; D perhaps matches TRBD2 (6 bases). V lost 5 bases, J lost 1 base, and 11 bases lay in between. Germline CDR1 reads SEHNR; CDR2 reads FQNEAQ (reference sequence). The CDR3 contains 14 residues. The CDR3 is CASSPGTLQETQYF. CDR3 in DNA: TGTGCCAGCAGCCCTGGGACTCTCCAAGAGACCCAGTACTTC.